What follows are 5 T cell receptor beta chains derived from one specimen sequenced in a study of T cells after yellow fever vaccination. A single record per CDR3 protein comes from TCRdb applying MiXCR to the 5' RACE reads. The profile shows roughly 400,000 distinct CDR3 sequences, 15% to 20% of them singletons. Here the sequenced sample was PBMCs, taken before the yellow fever booster vaccination. All receptors derive from a man aged 18 to 29 who received the YFV17D yellow fever vaccine.

This clonotype was observed at least ten times. The V gene is TRBV4-1, the J gene TRBJ2-2; no clear D gene. This CDR3 comprises 15 residues. V was clipped by 3 bases and J by 3 bases, with 11 bases between them. Germline CDR1 and CDR2: MGHRA and YSYEKL. This CDR3 is CASSHSKGDTGELFF. For the CDR3, the DNA is TGCGCCAGCAGCCACAGCAAGGGTGACACCGGGGAGCTGTTTTTT.

The chain employs TRBV5-6 and TRBJ1-5; weak D call: TRBD1 (5 bases). Trimming cost V 4 bases and J 5 bases, with 13 bases left between them. The CDR3 has 14 residues. The germline gives CDR1 SGHDT, CDR2 YYEEEE. The CDR3 DNA reads TGTGCCAGCAGCGGGGGGACGGCGGATCAGCCCCAGCATTTT. Protein product: CASSGGTADQPQHF.

The V gene is TRBV11-2, the J gene TRBJ2-3; D gene uncertain. Per the germline V gene, CDR1 is SGHAT and CDR2 is FQNNGV. The CDR3 runs to 12 residues. Trimming pared 3 bases from V and 5 bases from J, leaving 6 bases between. The CDR3 reads CASSFKGDTQYF. CDR3 coding DNA: TGTGCCAGCAGCTTTAAAGGAGATACGCAGTATTTT.

The V gene is TRBV6-1, the J gene TRBJ2-1, with 11 bases aligning to TRBD2. V lost 4 bases and J lost 7; bases outside the gene matches: 9. CDR3 size: 16 residues. Germline lookup yields CDR1 MNHNS and CDR2 SASEGT. The CDR3 region is CASSARVAGGLNEQFF. The CDR3 bases are TGTGCCAGCAGTGCGCGTGTAGCGGGGGGGCTTAATGAGCAGTTCTTC.

In this sample, this clonotype turned up a few times. In DNA, the CDR3 is TGTGCCAGCAGCCGATTAGGAGGGGCGATGGAGCTGTTTTTT. Protein: CASSRLGGAMELFF. The chain has TRBV3-1 and TRBJ2-2; possible D gene TRBD2, 6 bases. V was shortened by 4 bases and J by 10 bases, with 16 bases between the two germline ends. Germline CDR1 is LGHDT and CDR2 is YNNKEL (reference sequence). The CDR3 consists of 14 residues.